This TCR beta chain was found in a study of T cells in Graves' hyperthyroidism and ophthalmopathy. Study information: The authors collected peripheral blood at initial diagnosis, before any treatment.

Germline loops: CDR1 SNHLY, CDR2 FYNNEI. CDR3 length: 17 amino acids. Whole-study results and caveats: Ophthalmopathy got predicted by the model a median 6.5 months before its onset.

Newly diagnosed hyperthyroidism, duration under 2 months, in patients aged 18 to 65. Patients showing uncontrolled infection, other autoimmune disease, pregnancy or lactation were ineligible. Amplification of TCR beta CDR3 regions was performed using RNA transcripts as template. The primer set for the first-round RT-PCR of the TCR CDR3 was HTBI. TCRdb analysed the multiplex PCR reads with MiXCR anew, one entry per CDR3 protein. Of 450,000 to 600,000 distinct CDR3 sequences in the sample, around 13% are singletons; the top ten hold more than 11%. With regard to this clonotype: Antigen: not known. Mismatch with germline at one junction end may stem from a read error.

The chain combines TRBV2 with TRBJ2-1; 7 bases fit TRBD1. This receptor was obtained from a woman aged 40-49 years with Graves' hyperthyroidism. The specimen sequenced was blood. This CDR3 is CASSHSNRDRNYNEQLF. The CDR3 DNA reads as TGTGCCAGCAGCCACTCAAACCGGGACAGAAACTACAATGAGCAGCTCTTC. The entire variable domain, with the rest obtained from reference TRBV2 and TRBJ2-1, is as follows: EPEVTQTPSHQVTQMGQEVILRCVPISNHLYFYWYRQILGQKVEFLVSFYNNEISEKSEIFDDQFSVERPDGSNFTLKIRSTKLEDSAMYFCASSHSNRDRNYNEQLFGPGTRLTVL.